The 29 T cell receptor beta chains reported below all come from one sample, sequenced in a study of blood T cell repertoires in COVID-19. TCRdb keeps only in-frame clones here, not all; method: immunoSEQ multiplex PCR. The sample contains some 380,000 clones, roughly 88% of which appear only once. What was sequenced was PBMCs or T cells enriched from blood (not recorded which). The source is a woman between 40 and 50 years old with acute COVID-19.

The CDR3 sequence: CASSSARNQPQHF. The DNA for the CDR3 is TGTGCCAGCAGCTCCGCACGGAATCAGCCCCAGCATTTT. J is TRBJ1-5 and V is TRBV12-3 or TRBV12-4; D gene ambiguous. The CDR3 loop spans 13 amino acids. Trimming cost V 6 bases and J 4 bases, with 10 bases left between them.

The chain combines TRBV7-9 with TRBJ2-2, with D tentatively TRBD1 (5 bases). Trimming left V 5 bases short and J 7 bases short, with 11 bases between. CDR1 is SEHNR and CDR2 is FQNEAQ in the germline V gene (reference sequence). This CDR3 region has 13 residues. The CDR3 region has the DNA TGTGCCAGCAGCAATTGGCAGGGCGGGGAGCTGTTTTTT. It yields the protein CASSNWQGGELFF.

The V gene is TRBV5-1, the J gene TRBJ1-1, with TRBD1 matching over 11 bases. The CDR3 runs 15 residues. Germline lookup yields CDR1 SGHRS and CDR2 YFSETQ. V dropped 0 bases and J dropped 7; count of bases not matched to a gene: 5. The DNA for the CDR3 is TGCGCCAGCAGCTTGGCGGGACAGGGGGTGGATGAAGCTTTCTTT. Protein: CASSLAGQGVDEAFF.

The J gene is TRBJ1-2, the V gene TRBV11-2; D call uncertain. Trimming removed 0 bases from V and 4 bases from J, with 6 bases in between. There are 13 residues in the CDR3. The V gene's germline CDR1 is SGHAT and CDR2 FQNNGV. The CDR3 coding sequence is TGTGCCAGCAGCTTAGACACTACCTATGGCTACACCTTC. This translates into CASSLDTTYGYTF.

The gene calls are TRBV3-1 (or the pseudogene TRBV3-2) and TRBJ2-3, with 8 bases identical to TRBD1. After removal of 4 bases from V and 4 bases from J, the junction contained 4 bases not matched to a gene. Germline V CDR1 and CDR2: LGHDT, YNNKEL (reference sequence). The CDR3 has 14 residues. The CDR3 loop reads CASSPTGEADTQYF. CDR3 nucleotide sequence: TGTGCCAGCAGCCCGACAGGGGAGGCAGATACGCAGTATTTT.

The V gene is TRBV2, the J gene TRBJ2-7; D possibly corresponds to TRBD1 (6 bases). This CDR3 is built from 13 residues. Trimming removed 4 bases from V and 2 bases from J, with 9 bases in between. Germline V CDR1 and CDR2: SNHLY, FYNNEI. The CDR3 nucleotides are TGTGCCAGCAGTGTGCGACAGGCCTACGAGCAGTACTTC. Its protein product is CASSVRQAYEQYF.

The chain couples TRBV9 to TRBJ2-5, with a possible D match to TRBD1 (7 bases). V was cut by 0 bases and J by 7 bases, with 16 bases left in between. The CDR3 extends over 15 amino acids. Germline V gene data show CDR1 as SGDLS and CDR2 as YYNGEE. DNA of the CDR3: TGTGCCAGCAGCGTAGCTCAGGGGGGCTATTGGACCCAGTACTTC. Translating it yields CASSVAQGGYWTQYF.

The count of this clone is one. The chain uses TRBV4-2 and TRBJ1-2; D remains ambiguous. Germline loops: CDR1 LGHNA, CDR2 YNFKEQ. Trimming pared 2 bases from V and 4 bases from J, leaving 8 bases between. CDR3 length: 13 residues. The CDR3 nucleotides are TGTGCCAGCAGCCAATCGGGTAGCTATGGCTACACCTTC. Its translation is CASSQSGSYGYTF.

The genes are TRBV27 and TRBJ2-1; 9 bases line up with TRBD1. CDR1 is MNHEY, CDR2 SMNVEV, per germline (reference sequence). J lost 4 bases, V lost 6 bases, and 7 bases had no gene match. The CDR3 is 15 residues long. CDR3 in amino acids: CASSDGTGSYNEQFF. For the CDR3, the DNA is TGTGCCAGCAGCGATGGGACAGGGTCTTACAATGAGCAGTTCTTC.

This chain connects TRBV5-6 to TRBJ1-1, with D possibly TRBD1 on 5 matching bases. Between the trimmed V and J ends, which lost 0 bases and 4 bases, there was a span of 10 bases. The CDR3 is made up of 14 amino acids. Germline V gives CDR1 SGHDT, CDR2 YYEEEE. The CDR3 here is CASSLARRGTEAFF. CDR3 sequence (DNA): TGTGCCAGCAGCTTGGCACGGAGGGGCACTGAAGCTTTCTTT.

In this sample, this clone turned up a few times. The rearrangement uses TRBV19 and TRBJ1-1; D remains unclear. Looked up from germline, CDR1 is LNHDA and CDR2 is SQIVND (reference sequence). V was shortened by 5 bases and J by 4 bases, with 11 bases between the two germline ends. CDR3 length: 13 amino acids. The CDR3 spells CASSAQASTEAFF. The CDR3 DNA reads TGTGCCAGTAGTGCCCAAGCAAGCACTGAAGCTTTCTTT.

The genes are TRBV19 and TRBJ1-3; the D gene is possibly TRBD1 (6 bases). Trimming removed 9 bases from V and 8 bases from J, with 17 bases in between. The CDR3 runs 13 residues. Germline V gene lookup returns CDR1 LNHDA and CDR2 SQIVND (reference sequence). CDR3 coding DNA: TGTGCCAGCAGGGAACAGGGAGGGGACACCATATATTTT. Its protein product is CASREQGGDTIYF.

The rearrangement links TRBV30 to TRBJ1-2; D gene unclear. V lost 2 bases and J lost 1, with 14 bases in between. Germline V CDR1 and CDR2: GTSNPN, SVGIG (reference sequence). The CDR3 is 15 residues long. CDR3 amino acids: CAWSLTNWGNYGYTF. The CDR3 DNA sequence: TGTGCCTGGAGTTTGACTAATTGGGGTAACTATGGCTACACCTTC. Complete variable domain (other parts from reference TRBV30 and TRBJ1-2): SQTIHQWPATLVQPVGSPLSLECTVEGTSNPNLYWYRQAAGRGLQLLFYSVGIGQISSEVPQNLSASRPQDRQFILSSKKLLLSDSGFYLCAWSLTNWGNYGYTFGSGTRLTVV.

The J gene is TRBJ1-2, the V gene TRBV5-6, with no clear D. CDR3 length equals 17 residues. CDR1 and CDR2 from the germline V gene are SGHDT and YYEEEE. V dropped 4 bases and J dropped 0 bases, with 19 bases sitting between them. The CDR3 is CASSMRGIQTANYGYTF. The CDR3 region has the DNA TGTGCCAGCAGCATGCGCGGGATACAGACGGCTAACTATGGCTACACCTTC.

The rearrangement links TRBV4-1 to TRBJ1-1, with D maybe TRBD1 (5 bases). Germline lookup yields CDR1 MGHRA and CDR2 YSYEKL. The CDR3 has 14 residues. V gave up 0 bases and J gave up 9 bases, with 14 bases separating them. Here the CDR3 reads CASSQDYSGLQAFF. In nucleotides, the CDR3 is TGCGCCAGCAGCCAAGATTACTCAGGGTTGCAAGCTTTCTTT.

The rearrangement joins TRBV7-2 to TRBJ2-2, with D possibly being TRBD2 (6 bases). CDR3 length equals 16 residues. CDR1 and CDR2 (germline): SGHTA, FQGNSA. Trimming took off 6 bases at V and 0 bases at J, with 14 bases between the two ends. The CDR3 reads CASSPAAGSNTGELFF. DNA of the CDR3: TGTGCCAGCAGTCCCGCCGCGGGATCGAACACCGGGGAGCTGTTTTTT.

V usage is TRBV5-4 and J usage is TRBJ2-2, with 7 bases identical to TRBD2. Germline trimming cut 2 bases from V and 0 bases from J; bases unmatched to any gene: 1. The CDR3 sequence is 15 residues long. Germline CDR1 SGHNT, CDR2 YYREEE (reference sequence). CDR3 DNA: TGTGCCAGCAGCTTCGGGGGGTCGAACACCGGGGAGCTGTTTTTT. Translated: CASSFGGSNTGELFF.

The chain employs TRBV6-5 and TRBJ1-4; 9 nucleotides align to TRBD1. Unmatched junction bases numbered 8, after V lost 7 bases and J lost 8 bases. The CDR3 totals 14 residues. Germline CDR1 and CDR2: MNHEY and SVGAGI. CDR3 amino acids: CASTPGQGNEKLFF. CDR3 bases: TGTGCCAGCACCCCGGGACAGGGAAACGAAAAACTGTTTTTT.

The sample holds a few counts of this clone. The chain recombines TRBV24-1 with TRBJ1-2; 7 bases are shared with TRBD1. The CDR3 sequence is 13 residues long. V dropped 4 bases and J dropped 8; count of bases not matched to a gene: 6. CDR1 is KGHDR, CDR2 SFDVKD, per germline. The CDR3 DNA sequence: TGTGCCACCAGTGAATCGACAGGGCTAGGCTACACCTTC. Translation: CATSESTGLGYTF.

The sample holds a few counts of this clone. V is TRBV19 and J is TRBJ1-6; 8 positions agree with TRBD1. In germline, CDR1 is LNHDA, CDR2 SQIVND (reference sequence). The CDR3 runs 16 residues. The V and J ends lost 6 bases and 5 bases, in that order; junction bases with no gene match: 9. CDR3 coding DNA: TGTGCCAGTAGCTATTGGACAGGGAGAAATAATTCACCCCTCCACTTT. Encoded protein: CASSYWTGRNNSPLHF.

A few counts support this clone. The chain couples TRBV4-1 to TRBJ1-4; tentatively, D is TRBD1 (5 bases). Trimming took 3 bases from V and 5 from J, leaving 13 bases between them. Germline CDR1 reads MGHRA; CDR2 reads YSYEKL. CDR3 length: 15 residues. CDR3 nucleotides: TGCGCCAGCAGCCAGGGGCACAGGACGAATGAAAAACTGTTTTTT. Its translation is CASSQGHRTNEKLFF.

The chain is built from TRBV12-5 and TRBJ1-6; D ambiguous. The CDR3 runs 13 residues. Trimming stripped 6 bases from V and 6 bases from J, with 9 bases between. Per the germline V gene, CDR1 is LGHNT and CDR2 is FRNRAP. The DNA of the CDR3 is TGTGCTAGTGGACCCTACCTTAATTCACCCCTCCACTTT. Protein: CASGPYLNSPLHF.

V and J are TRBV5-1 and TRBJ1-1, with D perhaps TRBD1 (6 bases). The CDR3 totals 14 residues. Germline loops: CDR1 SGHRS, CDR2 YFSETQ. V lost 2 bases to trimming and J lost 4 bases, with 12 bases between them. The DNA for the CDR3 is TGCGCCAGCAGCTTTTTTCGGGGGGCCACTGAAGCTTTCTTT. It is translated as CASSFFRGATEAFF.

The rearrangement links TRBV4-1 to TRBJ1-4; no reliable D call. CDR1 and CDR2 from the germline V gene are MGHRA and YSYEKL. V shed 6 bases and J shed 0 bases, with 14 bases lying between them. The CDR3 spans 16 residues. CDR3 nucleotides: TGCGCCAGCAGAGCGGTAGGGAAGACAACTAATGAAAAACTGTTTTTT. It encodes CASRAVGKTTNEKLFF.

The rearrangement uses TRBV18 and TRBJ2-3; 9 bases agree with TRBD2. The length of the CDR3 is 16 residues. Per the germline V gene, CDR1 is KGHSH and CDR2 is LQKENI. V lost 3 bases, J lost 0 bases, and 4 bases stayed unmatched. This chain's CDR3 is CASSPSGGRSTDTQYF. The CDR3 DNA reads TGTGCCAGCTCACCTAGCGGGGGCCGAAGCACAGATACGCAGTATTTT.

The J gene is TRBJ2-3, the V gene TRBV2, with 9 positions matching TRBD1. Germline loops: CDR1 SNHLY, CDR2 FYNNEI. The CDR3 totals 14 residues. V lost 5 bases, J lost 5 bases, and 5 bases stayed unmatched. This CDR3 is CASSWGQGKDTQYF. As DNA, the CDR3 is TGTGCCAGCAGTTGGGGACAGGGAAAAGATACGCAGTATTTT.

The chain uses TRBV7-8 and TRBJ1-1, with D uncertain. The CDR3 consists of 13 residues. V dropped 1 base and J dropped 1 base, with 4 bases sitting between them. CDR1 is SGHVS and CDR2 is FQNEAQ in the germline V gene. The CDR3 reads CASSLGQNTEAFF. The CDR3 DNA is TGTGCCAGCAGCTTAGGGCAGAACACTGAAGCTTTCTTT.

This clone appeared a single time. The chain carries TRBV3-1 (or the pseudogene TRBV3-2) and TRBJ2-5; 8 nucleotides match TRBD1. The ends lost 3 bases at V and 5 bases at J; junction bases unmatched: 14. The CDR3 has 17 amino acids. Per germline, CDR1 LGHDT and CDR2 YNNKEL (reference sequence). The CDR3 reads CASSHAGGLRQGETQYF. CDR3 DNA: TGTGCCAGCAGCCATGCAGGGGGGTTAAGACAGGGGGAGACCCAGTACTTC.

The chain uses TRBV2 and TRBJ1-1; 12 positions match TRBD1. The CDR3 has 15 residues. The ends lost 8 bases at V and 4 bases at J; junction bases unmatched: 8. Germline V gives CDR1 SNHLY, CDR2 FYNNEI. The CDR3 bases are TGTGCCAGCTACCGGGACAGGGGGCAAGGCACTGAAGCTTTCTTT. Translated, it gives CASYRDRGQGTEAFF.